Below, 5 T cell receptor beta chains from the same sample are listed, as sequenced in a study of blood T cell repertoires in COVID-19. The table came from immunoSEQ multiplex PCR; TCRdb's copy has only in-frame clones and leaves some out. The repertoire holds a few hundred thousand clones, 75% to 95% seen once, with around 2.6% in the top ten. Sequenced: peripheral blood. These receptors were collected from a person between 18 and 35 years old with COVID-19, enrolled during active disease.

This chain's CDR3 is CATSDDRGGGEQFF. In nucleotides, the CDR3 is TGTGCCACCAGTGACGACAGGGGAGGAGGTGAGCAGTTCTTC. The genes are TRBV24-1 and TRBJ2-1; 8 bases fit TRBD1. After removal of 4 bases from V and 9 bases from J, the junction contained 7 bases not matched to a gene. CDR1 KGHDR and CDR2 SFDVKD come from the germline V gene. This CDR3 spans 14 amino acids.

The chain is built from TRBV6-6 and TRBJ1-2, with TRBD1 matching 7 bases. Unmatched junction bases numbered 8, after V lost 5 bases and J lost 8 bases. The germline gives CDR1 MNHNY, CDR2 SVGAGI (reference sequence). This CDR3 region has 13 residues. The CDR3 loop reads CASSPDRVGGYTF. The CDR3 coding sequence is TGTGCCAGCAGTCCCGACAGGGTCGGGGGCTACACCTTC.

Here the CDR3 DNA reads TGCGCCAGCAGCGCTAGACAGGGGCGGGCTGAAGCTTTCTTT. Translation gives CASSARQGRAEAFF. The chain has TRBV5-1 and TRBJ1-1; 8 bases fit TRBD1. The V and J ends lost 4 bases and 6 bases, in that order; junction bases with no gene match: 8. The germline V gene has CDR1 SGHRS and CDR2 YFSETQ. The length of the CDR3 is 14 residues.

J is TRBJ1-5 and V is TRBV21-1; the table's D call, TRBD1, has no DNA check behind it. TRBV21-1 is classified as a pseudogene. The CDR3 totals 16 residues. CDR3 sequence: CASSKRTGVEEQPQHF. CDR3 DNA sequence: TGTGCCAGCAGCAAAAGGACAGGGGTAGAAGAACAGCCCCAGCATTTT.

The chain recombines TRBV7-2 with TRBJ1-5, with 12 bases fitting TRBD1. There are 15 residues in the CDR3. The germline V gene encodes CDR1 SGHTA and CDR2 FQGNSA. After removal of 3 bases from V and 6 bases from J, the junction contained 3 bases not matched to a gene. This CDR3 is CASSFGTGGVQPQHF. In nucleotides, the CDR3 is TGTGCCAGCAGCTTTGGGACAGGGGGCGTTCAGCCCCAGCATTTT.